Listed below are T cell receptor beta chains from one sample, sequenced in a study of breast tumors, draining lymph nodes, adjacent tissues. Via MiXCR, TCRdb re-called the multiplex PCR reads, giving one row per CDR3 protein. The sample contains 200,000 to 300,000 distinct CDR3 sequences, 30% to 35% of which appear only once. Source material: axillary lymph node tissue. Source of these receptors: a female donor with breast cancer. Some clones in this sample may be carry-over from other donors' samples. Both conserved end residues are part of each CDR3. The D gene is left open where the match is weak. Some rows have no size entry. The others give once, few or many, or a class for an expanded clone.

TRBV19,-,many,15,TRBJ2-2,CASSIWGMNTGELFF,TGTGCCAGTAGTATATGGGGGATGAACACCGGGGAGCTGTTTTTT
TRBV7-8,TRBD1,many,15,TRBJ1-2,CASSFGQGSNYGYTF,TGTGCCAGCAGCTTCGGACAGGGATCTAACTATGGCTACACCTTC
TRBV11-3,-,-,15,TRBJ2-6,CASSKTISGANVLTF,TGTGCCAGCAGCAAGACAATATCTGGGGCCAACGTCCTGACTTTC
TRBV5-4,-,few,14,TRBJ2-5,CASSLNQGGETQHF,TGTGCCAGCAGCTTGAACCAAGGCGGGGAGACCCAGCACTTC
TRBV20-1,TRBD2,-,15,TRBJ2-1,CSSVGTSGNYNEQFF,TGCAGTTCGGTGGGGACTAGCGGGAACTACAATGAGCAGTTCTTC
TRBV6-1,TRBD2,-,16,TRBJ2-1,CASSQGRLAGPNEQFF,TGTGCCAGCAGTCAGGGTCGGTTAGCGGGACCCAATGAGCAGTTCTTC
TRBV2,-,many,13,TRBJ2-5,CASSGTPVETQYF,TGTGCCAGCAGTGGGACGCCAGTAGAGACCCAGTACTTC
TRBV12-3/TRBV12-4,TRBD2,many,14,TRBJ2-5,CASRASGRRETQYF,TGTGCCAGCAGGGCTAGCGGGAGACGGGAGACCCAGTACTTC
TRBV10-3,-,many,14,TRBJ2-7,CAISEDEGLSEQYF,TGTGCCATCAGTGAGGATGAGGGGCTTTCCGAGCAGTACTTC
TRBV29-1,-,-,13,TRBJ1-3,CSSYSIPGNTIYF,TGCAGCAGTTACTCGATTCCAGGGAACACCATATATTTT
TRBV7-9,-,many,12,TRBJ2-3,CASRRGEDTRYF,TGTGCCAGCAGAAGAGGGGAGGATACGCGGTATTTT
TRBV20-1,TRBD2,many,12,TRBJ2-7,CSATSGTYEQYF,TGCAGTGCTACCAGCGGGACTTACGAGCAGTACTTC
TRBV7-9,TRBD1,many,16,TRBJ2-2,CASSLVRPGGPGELFF,TGTGCCAGCAGCTTAGTTCGTCCAGGGGGCCCCGGGGAGCTGTTTTTT
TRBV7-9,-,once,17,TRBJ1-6,CASSPNSLGGAGSPLHF,TGTGCCAGCAGCCCAAACAGTCTCGGGGGTGCGGGCTCACCCCTCCACTTT
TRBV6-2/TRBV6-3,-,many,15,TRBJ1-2,CASSLLTDSNYGYTF,TGTGCCAGCAGTTTGCTGACAGACTCTAACTATGGCTACACCTTC
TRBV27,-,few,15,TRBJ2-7,CASSLIRGPTYEQYF,TGTGCCAGCAGTTTAATTCGGGGGCCAACCTACGAGCAGTACTTC
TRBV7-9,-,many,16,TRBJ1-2,CASSRGTGSPNYGYTF,TGTGCCAGCAGCCGTGGGACGGGAAGTCCGAACTATGGCTACACCTTC
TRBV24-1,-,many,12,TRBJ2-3,CATSGSTDTQYF,TGTGCCACCAGCGGGAGCACAGATACGCAGTATTTT
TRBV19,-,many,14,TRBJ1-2,CASSIGLTNYGYTF,TGTGCCAGTAGTATCGGACTGACTAACTATGGCTACACCTTC
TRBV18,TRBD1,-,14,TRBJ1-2,CASSPGDSSEGYTF,TGTGCCAGCTCCCCCGGGGACAGTTCGGAGGGCTACACCTTC